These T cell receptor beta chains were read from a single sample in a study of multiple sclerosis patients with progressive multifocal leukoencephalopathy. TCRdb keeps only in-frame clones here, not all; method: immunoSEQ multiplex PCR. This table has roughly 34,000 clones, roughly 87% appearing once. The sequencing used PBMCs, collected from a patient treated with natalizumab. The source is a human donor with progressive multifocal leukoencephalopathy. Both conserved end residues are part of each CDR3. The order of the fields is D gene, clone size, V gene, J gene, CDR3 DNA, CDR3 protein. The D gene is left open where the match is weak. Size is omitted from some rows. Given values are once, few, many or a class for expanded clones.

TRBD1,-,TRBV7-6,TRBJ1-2,TGTGCCAGCAGCGCGGGACAGGGGGTCTACTATGGCTACACCTTC,CASSAGQGVYYGYTF
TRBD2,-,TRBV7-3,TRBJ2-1,TGTGCCAGCAGCTTACAGACTAGCGGGCCTACGCTCTACAATGAGCAGTTCTTC,CASSLQTSGPTLYNEQFF
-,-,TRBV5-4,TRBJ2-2,TGTGCCAGCAGCTTCGGGACCCACTTCGGGGAGCTGTTTTTT,CASSFGTHFGELFF
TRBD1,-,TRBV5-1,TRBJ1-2,TGCGCCAGCAGCTTGGAGGGACAGGCCTATGGCTACACCTTC,CASSLEGQAYGYTF
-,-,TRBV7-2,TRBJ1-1,TGTGCCAGCAGCTTAGGCGGGATGAACACTGAAGCTTTCTTT,CASSLGGMNTEAFF
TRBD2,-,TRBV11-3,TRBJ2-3,TGTGCCAGCAGCATTTCCGGGGGGGCAGGAGATACGCAGTATTTT,CASSISGGAGDTQYF
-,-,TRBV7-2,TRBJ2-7,TGTGCCAGCAGCTTTTCGGCAGACTCCTACGAGCAGTACTTC,CASSFSADSYEQYF
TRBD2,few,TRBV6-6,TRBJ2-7,TGTGCCAGCACCCTAAGCGGGGCAAACTACGAGCAGTACTTC,CASTLSGANYEQYF
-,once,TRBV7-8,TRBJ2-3,TGTGCCAGCAGCTTACTCGGGGAAAGCACAGATACGCAGTATTTT,CASSLLGESTDTQYF
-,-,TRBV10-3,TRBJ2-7,TGTGCCATCAGTGCGGCGGGAAGCTCCTACGAGCAGTACTTC,CAISAAGSSYEQYF
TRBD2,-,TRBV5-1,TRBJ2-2,TGCGCCAGCAGCTTGGCGGGAGGTGCCGGGGAGCTGTTTTTT,CASSLAGGAGELFF
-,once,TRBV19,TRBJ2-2,TGTGCCAGTAGTATAAACCTACCCACCGGGGAGCTGTTTTTT,CASSINLPTGELFF
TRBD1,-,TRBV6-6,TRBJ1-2,TGTGCCAGCATCCAAACGGGACAGAACTTCTATGGCTACACCTTC,CASIQTGQNFYGYTF
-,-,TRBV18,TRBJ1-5,TGTGCCAGCTCACCCTTAAACCAACAGGTCAGCAATCAGCCCCAGCATTTT,CASSPLNQQVSNQPQHF
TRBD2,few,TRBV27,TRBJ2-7,TGTGCCAGCACAGGACTAGCGGGAGTTAGCGAGCAGTACTTC,CASTGLAGVSEQYF
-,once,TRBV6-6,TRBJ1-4,TGTGCCAGCAGCACGGCCGGGGCTAATGAAAAACTGTTTTTT,CASSTAGANEKLFF
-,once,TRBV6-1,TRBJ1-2,TGTGCCACGAATGGGCCGGTCGGTGGCTACACCTTC,CATNGPVGGYTF
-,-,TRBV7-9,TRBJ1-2,TGTGCCAGCAGTTCCGTGGGGGATTATGGCTATGGCTACACCTTC,CASSSVGDYGYGYTF
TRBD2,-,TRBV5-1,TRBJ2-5,TGCGCCAGCAGCTTGACTAGCGGTCAAGAGACCCAGTACTTC,CASSLTSGQETQYF
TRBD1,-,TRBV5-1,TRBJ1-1,TGCGCCAGCAGCAGACAAGGACAGGGGACTGAAGCTTTCTTT,CASSRQGQGTEAFF
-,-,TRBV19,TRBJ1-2,TGTGCCAGTAGTCCTGGGGGCATGATCTATGGCTACACCTTC,CASSPGGMIYGYTF
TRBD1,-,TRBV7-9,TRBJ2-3,TGTGCCAGCAGTCGAGACAGGGTCGGGGCAGATACGCAGTATTTT,CASSRDRVGADTQYF
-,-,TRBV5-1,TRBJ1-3,TGCGCCAGCAGCTTGGTCGGCGACCTGAGCTCTGGAAACACCATATATTTT,CASSLVGDLSSGNTIYF